This T cell receptor beta chain was found in a study of glioma-infiltrating T cells. Study results and caveats: Tissue-blood divergence was below expectation in non-neoplastic patients, above in gliomas. CDR3 overlap between tissue and blood was very small.

Sample share makes this clonotype medium-sized. Its antigen is undetermined. Amplification of TCR alpha and beta CDR3 regions from RNA used iRepertoire nested multiplex PCR. One-step reverse transcription and amplification started from approximately 100-400 ng of tissue mRNA or PBMC total RNA. MiXCR, applied by TCRdb to the multiplex PCR reads, yields one record per CDR3 protein. The sample consists of about 850 distinct CDR3 sequences, about 15% of them appearing once. V was pared by 10 bases and J by 4 bases, with 10 bases between. There are 11 residues in the CDR3. Germline V gives CDR1 LNHDA, CDR2 SQIVND (reference sequence).

Source material: glioma tissue, nonneoplastic brain tissue, or PBMCs (not recorded which). This rearrangement joins TRBV19 to TRBJ1-1; D gene uncertain. This clonotype was sampled from a human donor with low-grade glioma or glioblastoma, undergoing nonglioma brain surgery, or in good health (not recorded which). CDR3 in amino acids: CATWEATEAFF. The DNA for the CDR3 is TGTGCCACATGGGAGGCCACTGAAGCTTTCTTT.